The 29 T cell receptor beta chains in this list originate from one sample, sequenced in a study of T cells after yellow fever vaccination (dated by TCRdb to the late 2010s). Interpreted using the paper, the treatment or condition label stands for: live attenuated yellow fever vaccine strain. Libraries were built with 5' RACE. The sequencer listed for this sample is Illumina NovaSeq 6000. TCRdb trimmed the raw reads at Q25, called clones with MiXCR and kept productive beta chains. Each entry merges the rows of one CDR3 protein and shows their most common DNA and genes. The sample table records some 350,000 distinct CDR3 sequences; over 4% of these occur just once. The ten largest clones represent around 25% of the sample. The material was PBMCs, obtained 5 days after the yellow fever booster vaccination. Receptor source: a man between 18 and 35 years old who received the YFV17D yellow fever vaccine.

The chain carries TRBV10-3 and TRBJ1-5, with D perhaps TRBD1 (5 bases). With 0 bases removed from V and 0 bases from J, the gap between germline ends came to 9 bases. Germline V lookup: CDR1 ENHRY, CDR2 SYGVKD. There are 16 residues in the CDR3. CDR3 in amino acids: CAISESRGYSNQPQHF. In DNA form, the CDR3 reads TGTGCCATCAGTGAGTCGAGGGGATATAGCAATCAGCCCCAGCATTTT.

This clonotype was detected only a few times. The chain employs TRBV12-3 or TRBV12-4 and TRBJ1-3; 9 nucleotides agree with TRBD1. V was pared by 4 bases and J by 6 bases, with 4 bases of the junction left unmatched. The CDR3 loop spans 14 amino acids. The CDR3 region has the DNA TGTGCCAGCAGTTCGACAGGGGGTTTAAACACCATATATTTT. Translation: CASSSTGGLNTIYF.

In the case of this clonotype: A much larger clone lies one base from this, so it may be a read error. This chain links TRBV25-1 with TRBJ1-1; 7 bases agree with TRBD1. Germline-derived CDR1 and CDR2 are MGHDK and SYGVNS. This CDR3 comprises 11 residues. CDR3 sequence: CATGTETESFF. The CDR3 DNA reads as TGTGCCACCGGGACAGAGACTGAATCTTTCTTT.

This clonotype was seen more than once but under ten times. The gene calls are TRBV7-8 and TRBJ2-7, with a weak D call TRBD2 (5 bases). Trimming removed 5 bases at V and 3 bases at J, with 11 bases between. Germline CDR1 reads SGHVS; CDR2 reads FQNEAQ. This CDR3 contains 13 residues. CDR3 in amino acids: CASSLEDLYEQYV. In nucleotides, the CDR3 is TGTGCCAGCAGCCTGGAGGACCTCTACGAGCAGTACGTC.

This clonotype occurred a few times. This chain connects TRBV18 to TRBJ1-5, with D possibly being TRBD1 (5 bases). The CDR3 has 15 amino acids. Germline V gene lookup returns CDR1 KGHSH and CDR2 LQKENI. Trimming left V 6 bases short and J 2 bases short, with 14 bases between. The CDR3 sequence is CASSQRDGRNQPQHF. The CDR3 DNA follows: TGTGCCAGCTCTCAGCGGGACGGCCGCAATCAGCCCCAGCATTTT.

This clonotype was detected a few times. The chain is built from TRBV6-5 and TRBJ2-3, with D tentatively TRBD2 (5 bases). Germline V gives CDR1 MNHEY, CDR2 SVGAGI. V was shortened by 0 bases and J by 4 bases, with 14 bases between the two germline ends. The CDR3 contains 16 residues. Here the CDR3 reads CASSYSVRAVSDTQYF. DNA for the CDR3: TGTGCCAGCAGTTACTCAGTTCGAGCGGTTTCAGATACGCAGTATTTT.

This clonotype turned up a few times. J is TRBJ2-7 and V is TRBV27; D is perhaps TRBD2 (6 bases). CDR1 and CDR2 (germline): MNHEY, SMNVEV (reference sequence). CDR3 length: 13 residues. V was clipped by 5 bases and J by 6 bases, with 14 bases between them. The CDR3 DNA sequence: TGTGCCAGCAGTCCGGGGATGGGGGGCGAGCAGTACGTC. Translation gives CASSPGMGGEQYV.

There are a few counts of this clonotype. V usage is TRBV15 and J usage is TRBJ1-5; D unclear. The germline gives CDR1 LNHNV, CDR2 YYDKDF (reference sequence). This CDR3 has 12 amino acids. V was shortened by 3 bases and J by 3 bases, with 3 bases between the two germline ends. CDR3 sequence (DNA): TGTGCCACCAGCAGTTACAATCAGCCCCAGCATTTT. It translates to CATSSYNQPQHF.

This clonotype was seen at least ten times. The chain carries TRBV7-2 and TRBJ2-2; D remains ambiguous. The germline V gene has CDR1 SGHTA and CDR2 FQGNSA. V was shortened by 1 base and J by 2 bases, with 8 bases between the two germline ends. The CDR3 has 15 residues. CDR3 bases: TGTGCCAGCAGCTTAGTAGCCCTTAACACCGGGGAGCTGTTTTTT. Translating gives CASSLVALNTGELFF.

V is TRBV7-8 and J is TRBJ2-7; 7 nucleotides line up with TRBD1. Germline trimming cut 1 base from V and 2 bases from J; bases unmatched to any gene: 8. Germline V lookup: CDR1 SGHVS, CDR2 FQNEAQ. CDR3 length: 16 residues. The CDR3 sequence is CASSLGQGDFTYEQYF. Written as DNA, the CDR3 is TGTGCCAGCAGCTTAGGACAGGGTGATTTTACCTACGAGCAGTACTTC.

The V gene is TRBV5-1, the J gene TRBJ2-1; 9 bases match TRBD2. The CDR3 length is 16 residues. The germline CDR1 and CDR2 sequences are SGHRS and YFSETQ. The V segment lost 0 bases and the J segment 5 bases; nucleotides outside the gene matches: 6. In DNA form, the CDR3 reads TGCGCCAGCAGCTTGGGCCAGCGGGGGGCCCACAATGAGCAGTTCTTC. Its protein product is CASSLGQRGAHNEQFF.

The V gene is TRBV4-2, the J gene TRBJ1-2, with D tentatively TRBD1 (6 bases). The CDR3 is 14 residues long. V gave up 5 bases and J gave up 5 bases, with 15 bases separating them. Germline CDR1 is LGHNA and CDR2 is YNFKEQ. CDR3 in DNA: TGTGCCAGCAGCAGACGACAGGAACCTTATGGCTACACCTTC. Residues: CASSRRQEPYGYTF.

V and J are TRBV7-3 and TRBJ2-5; 12 bases match TRBD2. Germline V gene sequence: CDR1 SGHTA, CDR2 FQGTGA. Losses at the gene ends were 5 bases for V and 9 bases for J; bases not matched to a gene: 7. CDR3 length equals 14 residues. CDR3 sequence reads: CASSPTSGGPAQYF. The CDR3 coding sequence is TGTGCCAGCAGCCCCACTAGCGGGGGGCCGGCCCAGTACTTC.

This clonotype was detected ten times or more. This rearrangement joins TRBV7-9 to TRBJ2-1; D unresolved. CDR1 SEHNR and CDR2 FQNEAQ come from the germline V gene (reference sequence). Trimming left V 2 bases short and J 10 bases short, with 18 bases between. CDR3 size: 15 residues. The CDR3 DNA reads TGTGCCAGCAGCTTACAGTCTACTGGAGAAATGGAGCAGTTCTTC. It encodes CASSLQSTGEMEQFF.

The V and J genes are TRBV5-1 and TRBJ2-7; 9 nucleotides agree with TRBD1. The CDR3 extends over 16 amino acids. The ends lost 0 bases at V and 2 bases at J; junction bases unmatched: 6. Germline values: CDR1 SGHRS, CDR2 YFSETQ. This CDR3 is CASSLGVRTGAYEQYF. The DNA for the CDR3 is TGCGCCAGCAGCTTGGGAGTTCGGACAGGGGCCTACGAGCAGTACTTC.

This clonotype showed up just a few times. The CDR3 DNA is TGCGCCAGCAGTCCCCCCGCGACCGCCAACTACAAGCAGTTCTTC. Amino acids: CASSPPATANYKQFF. V is TRBV23-1 and J is TRBJ2-1; D gene ambiguous. Being an ORF, TRBV23-1 has a function that is uncertain. The V and J ends lost 4 bases and 11 bases respectively, with 21 bases between them. This CDR3 is built from 15 residues.

A few counts support this clonotype. The chain combines TRBV12-3 or TRBV12-4 with TRBJ2-5, with D maybe TRBD2 (6 bases). V lost 3 bases to trimming and J lost 5 bases, with 10 bases between them. The CDR3 loop spans 13 amino acids. CDR3 bases: TGTGCCAGCAGTTTCGGGGGTTATGAGACCCAGTACTTC. Its translation is CASSFGGYETQYF.

At least ten counts were recorded for this clonotype. This rearrangement joins TRBV29-1 to TRBJ2-3; 11 bases agree with TRBD1. From germline, CDR1 is SQVTM and CDR2 ANQGSEA. The trim removed 6 bases at V and 4 bases at J, leaving 6 bases unmatched. There are 14 residues in the CDR3. In DNA form, the CDR3 reads TGCAGCGTAGAGGACAGGGGGCATCCAGATACGCAGTATTTT. Its protein product is CSVEDRGHPDTQYF.

There are a few counts of this clonotype. The rearrangement links TRBV20-1 to TRBJ1-2; 7 positions match TRBD1. The germline CDR1 and CDR2 sequences are DFQATT and SNEGSKA (reference sequence). The CDR3 spans 15 residues. Losses at the gene ends were 2 bases for V and 2 bases for J; bases not matched to a gene: 8. The CDR3 nucleotides read TGCAGTGCTAGAACCTCCTGGGACAGCAACTATGGCTACACCTTC. Translated: CSARTSWDSNYGYTF.

CDR3 in DNA: TGTGCCAGCAGTTTATTTGGCCGGTACGAGCAGTACGTC. It translates to CASSLFGRYEQYV. This chain joins TRBV28 and TRBJ2-7; the D is unclear. The CDR3 is 13 amino acids. Germline V gene sequence: CDR1 MDHEN, CDR2 SYDVKM. Trimming removed 1 base at V and 4 bases at J, with 8 bases between.

This chain uses TRBV20-1 with TRBJ1-4, with no clear D. Trimming stripped 4 bases from V and 5 bases from J, with 11 bases between. Germline V lookup: CDR1 DFQATT, CDR2 SNEGSKA (reference sequence). This CDR3 is 13 amino acids long. CDR3 DNA sequence: TGCAGTGCTAAGGGCAGTTTGAATGAAAAACTGTTTTTT. It codes for CSAKGSLNEKLFF.

This clonotype was seen only a few times. The chain couples TRBV11-2 to TRBJ1-1; TRBD1 matches 8 bases. Per the germline V gene, CDR1 is SGHAT and CDR2 is FQNNGV. CDR3 size: 14 residues. Trimming at V came to 5 bases and at J to 3 bases, leaving 5 bases not matched to a gene. As DNA, the CDR3 is TGTGCCAGCAGCCGAATACAGGGGGACACTGAAGCTTTCTTT. Translation: CASSRIQGDTEAFF.

The CDR3 loop reads CASAPETMGFHEQFF. DNA of the CDR3: TGTGCCAGCGCCCCTGAGACGATGGGGTTCCATGAGCAGTTCTTC. This sequence joins TRBV12-3 or TRBV12-4 and TRBJ2-1; D not resolved. The CDR3 loop spans 15 amino acids. The V and J ends lost 8 bases and 8 bases respectively, with 22 bases between them.

This clonotype was found a few times. This rearrangement joins TRBV20-1 to TRBJ2-3, with D perhaps being TRBD1 or TRBD2 (5 bases each). Germline CDR1 DFQATT, CDR2 SNEGSKA (reference sequence). The CDR3 is made up of 14 amino acids. Trimming left V 3 bases short and J 1 base short, with 11 bases between. The CDR3 is CSASPGAGTDTQYF. CDR3 sequence (DNA): TGCAGTGCTAGCCCCGGGGCCGGCACAGATACGCAGTATTTT.

The chain links TRBV5-1 to TRBJ2-3; D tentatively fits TRBD1 or TRBD2 (5 bases each). Deletions cut 0 bases from V and 5 bases from J, with 13 bases between. The CDR3 has 15 amino acids. The germline CDR1 and CDR2 sequences are SGHRS and YFSETQ. CDR3 protein: CASSLEGPLGDTQYF. For the CDR3, the DNA is TGCGCCAGCAGCTTGGAGGGACCCCTGGGAGATACGCAGTATTTT. The variable domain in full, with the rest retrieved from reference TRBV5-1 and TRBJ2-3, is KAGVTQTPRYLIKTRGQQVTLSCSPISGHRSVSWYQQTPGQGLQFLFEYFSETQRNKGNFPGRFSGRQFSNSRSEMNVSTLELGDSALYLCASSLEGPLGDTQYFGPGTRLTVL.

This clonotype was detected ten times or more. This chain links TRBV6-6 with TRBJ2-3; D could derive from TRBD1 or TRBD2 (5 bases each). Germline CDR1 MNHNY, CDR2 SVGAGI (reference sequence). Trimming shortened V by 5 bases and J by 4 bases, and 16 bases separated the two germline ends. This CDR3 contains 15 residues. The CDR3 loop is CASSPSGGFADTQYF. In DNA, the CDR3 is TGTGCCAGCAGTCCCTCTGGGGGTTTCGCAGATACGCAGTATTTT.

This clonotype was seen only a few times. This chain connects TRBV9 to TRBJ2-6; the match to TRBD1 covers 8 bases. This CDR3 is built from 17 residues. Germline V lookup: CDR1 SGDLS, CDR2 YYNGEE. V lost 4 bases to trimming and J lost 2 bases; unmatched junction nucleotides: 8. The CDR3 reads CASSPQWGQAGANVLTF. CDR3 in DNA: TGTGCCAGCAGCCCTCAATGGGGACAGGCTGGGGCCAACGTCCTGACTTTC.

This clonotype was counted ten times or more. The rearrangement uses TRBV28 and TRBJ2-7; 11 bases line up with TRBD2. Germline V lookup: CDR1 MDHEN, CDR2 SYDVKM. The CDR3 extends over 17 amino acids. With 3 bases clipped from V and 7 bases from J, the junction kept 14 bases outside the gene matches. CDR3: CASSFLGSGGGTGEQYV. The CDR3 DNA reads TGTGCCAGCAGTTTCCTTGGTAGCGGGGGGGGCACGGGTGAGCAGTACGTC.

This clonotype was observed many times. This sequence joins TRBV11-2 and TRBJ2-7; no clear D gene. The CDR3 has 14 amino acids. Germline V gene data show CDR1 as SGHAT and CDR2 as FQNNGV. Between the trimmed V and J ends, which lost 5 bases and 2 bases, there was a span of 13 bases. The CDR3 region is CASSPQATTYEQYF. DNA for the CDR3: TGTGCCAGCAGCCCCCAGGCGACAACCTACGAGCAGTACTTC.